This T cell receptor (beta chain) derives from a study of spatial heterogeneity in lung cancer. Broader study findings: Ubiquitous expanded tumor TCRs appeared in blood more at resection than follow-up.

A distinct unique molecular identifier was carried by each TCR cDNA molecule. TCRdb re-called the 5' RACE reads with MiXCR, one entry per CDR3 protein. The sample carries about 40,000 distinct CDR3 sequences, around 5.2% recorded once. Time point described: sample taken at primary tumor resection. Donors were about 70 untreated early-stage non-small cell lung cancer patients. Unsorted samples of tumor, nontumor lung or frozen PBMC had their whole RNA sequenced. There are many counts of this clonotype. Its antigen remains unknown. CDR3 length equals 12 residues. Germline CDR1 SQVTM, CDR2 ANQGSEA. V was pared by 3 bases and J by 7 bases, with 12 bases between.

This TCR came from a female donor with early-stage non-small cell lung cancer. The sequencing here drew on PBMCs, taken at surgery. The chain carries TRBV29-1 and TRBJ1-2; D unclear. The CDR3 nucleotides read TGCAGCGTTGACGCCGCGGGTCTTGGCTACACCTTC. Residues: CSVDAAGLGYTF.